These T cell receptor beta chains were read from a single sample in a study of T cell responses to AZD1222 COVID-19 vaccine. TCRdb keeps only in-frame clones here, not all; method: immunoSEQ multiplex PCR. Of tens of thousands of clones in the sample, 75% to 90% were seen once. This specimen consisted of peripheral blood, obtained 28 days after the second AZD1222 dose. Receptors were obtained from an adult who received the AZD1222 COVID-19 vaccine. Each CDR3 is given with its conserved first and last residue. Fields, in order: V gene, J gene, clone size, CDR3 length, CDR3 protein. Some rows mark clone size as missing; the rest say once, few, many or name a class of expanded clone.

V gene: TRBV7-9
J gene: TRBJ1-6
clone size: .
CDR3 length: 15
CDR3 protein: CASSLGSGGNSPLHF

V gene: TRBV28
J gene: TRBJ1-3
clone size: .
CDR3 length: 15
CDR3 protein: CASSSPAVTGNTIYF

V gene: TRBV7-2
J gene: TRBJ1-3
clone size: few
CDR3 length: 14
CDR3 protein: CASSSAGPGNTIYF

V gene: TRBV19
J gene: TRBJ1-1
clone size: .
CDR3 length: 14
CDR3 protein: CASSGGAANTEAFF

V gene: TRBV12-3/TRBV12-4
J gene: TRBJ2-5
clone size: .
CDR3 length: 12
CDR3 protein: CASSLEGETQYF

V gene: TRBV2
J gene: TRBJ2-1
clone size: .
CDR3 length: 14
CDR3 protein: CASSEFSSGREQFF

V gene: TRBV10-3
J gene: TRBJ1-2
clone size: .
CDR3 length: 14
CDR3 protein: CAISETAPAYGYTF

V gene: TRBV3-1/TRBV3-2
J gene: TRBJ1-1
clone size: .
CDR3 length: 16
CDR3 protein: CASSRRDRDMNTEAFF

V gene: TRBV13
J gene: TRBJ2-2
clone size: .
CDR3 length: 13
CDR3 protein: CASSLANTGELFF

V gene: TRBV24-1
J gene: TRBJ1-2
clone size: .
CDR3 length: 15
CDR3 protein: CATSDRTGGDYGYTF

V gene: TRBV9
J gene: TRBJ2-2
clone size: .
CDR3 length: 14
CDR3 protein: CASSVEMWGGELFF

V gene: TRBV6-2/TRBV6-3
J gene: TRBJ1-2
clone size: .
CDR3 length: 14
CDR3 protein: CASSDTGGGYGYTF

V gene: TRBV30
J gene: TRBJ2-3
clone size: .
CDR3 length: 14
CDR3 protein: CAWSMAGGTDTQYF

V gene: TRBV20-1
J gene: TRBJ2-5
clone size: .
CDR3 length: 10
CDR3 protein: CSAAQETQYF

V gene: TRBV3-1/TRBV3-2
J gene: TRBJ1-6
clone size: .
CDR3 length: 20
CDR3 protein: CASSQEFVFRTGDYNSPLHF

V gene: TRBV2
J gene: TRBJ1-1
clone size: .
CDR3 length: 14
CDR3 protein: CASGATGGGTEAFF

V gene: TRBV12-3/TRBV12-4
J gene: TRBJ1-2
clone size: .
CDR3 length: 12
CDR3 protein: CASVQGALGYTF

V gene: TRBV18
J gene: TRBJ2-1
clone size: .
CDR3 length: 16
CDR3 protein: CASSTGTSGRYNEQFF

V gene: TRBV5-4
J gene: TRBJ2-7
clone size: .
CDR3 length: 13
CDR3 protein: CASSLQGSGEQYF

V gene: TRBV14
J gene: TRBJ2-1
clone size: .
CDR3 length: 13
CDR3 protein: CASSRQSYNEQFF

V gene: TRBV9
J gene: TRBJ2-5
clone size: .
CDR3 length: 17
CDR3 protein: CASSANRLAGEEETQYF

V gene: TRBV5-1
J gene: TRBJ1-1
clone size: .
CDR3 length: 18
CDR3 protein: CASSLMVFPREKNTEAFF

V gene: TRBV7-9
J gene: TRBJ2-5
clone size: .
CDR3 length: 14
CDR3 protein: CASIRTVPRETQYF